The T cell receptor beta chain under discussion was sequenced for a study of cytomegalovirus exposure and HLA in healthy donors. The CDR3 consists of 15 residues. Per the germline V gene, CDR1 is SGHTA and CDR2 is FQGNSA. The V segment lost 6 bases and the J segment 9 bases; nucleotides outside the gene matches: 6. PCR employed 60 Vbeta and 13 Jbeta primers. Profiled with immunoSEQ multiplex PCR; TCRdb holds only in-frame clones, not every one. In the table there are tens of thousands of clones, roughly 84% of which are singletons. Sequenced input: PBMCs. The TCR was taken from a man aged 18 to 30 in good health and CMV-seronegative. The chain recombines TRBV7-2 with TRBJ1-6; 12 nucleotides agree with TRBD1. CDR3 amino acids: CASSHPGQGASPLHF. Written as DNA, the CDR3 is TGTGCCAGCAGTCACCCGGGACAGGGGGCTTCACCCCTCCACTTT. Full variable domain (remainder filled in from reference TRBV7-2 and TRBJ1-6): GAGVSQSPSNKVTEKGKDVELRCDPISGHTALYWYRQSLGQGLEFLIYFQGNSAPDKSGLPSDRFSAERTGGSVSTLTIQRTQQEDSAVYLCASSHPGQGASPLHFGNGTRLTVT.